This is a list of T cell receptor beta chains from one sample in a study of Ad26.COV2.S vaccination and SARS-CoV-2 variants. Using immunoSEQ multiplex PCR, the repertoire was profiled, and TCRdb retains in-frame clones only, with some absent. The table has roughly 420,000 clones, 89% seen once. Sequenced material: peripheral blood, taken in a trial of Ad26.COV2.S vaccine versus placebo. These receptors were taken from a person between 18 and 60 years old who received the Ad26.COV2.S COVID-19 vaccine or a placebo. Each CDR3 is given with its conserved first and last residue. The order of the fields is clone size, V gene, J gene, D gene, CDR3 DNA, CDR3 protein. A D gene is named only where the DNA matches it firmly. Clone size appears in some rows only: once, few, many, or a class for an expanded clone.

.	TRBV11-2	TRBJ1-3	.	TGTGCCAGCAGTGCAGGGATCTCTGGAAACACCATATATTTT	CASSAGISGNTIYF
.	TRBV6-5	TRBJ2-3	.	TGTGCCAGCAGTTACGCAACATGGGCAGATACGCAGTATTTT	CASSYATWADTQYF
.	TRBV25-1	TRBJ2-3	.	TGTGCCAGCAGCCGCGCTGGGGCTAGTAATACGCAGTATTTT	CASSRAGASNTQYF
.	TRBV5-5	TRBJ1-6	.	TGTGCCAGCAGCTGGACCGCGCAGGGGTATCTCCTCCACTTT	CASSWTAQGYLLHF
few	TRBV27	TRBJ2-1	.	TGTGCCAGCAGTTCCGGACGGGGGAGGTTGCAGTTCTTC	CASSSGRGRLQFF
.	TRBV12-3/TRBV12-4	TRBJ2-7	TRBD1	TGTGCCAGCAGCCCCGGGACAGTCTACGAGCAGTACTTC	CASSPGTVYEQYF
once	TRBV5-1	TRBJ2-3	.	TGCGCCAGCAGCTTGCGGGGCGGGAACACAGATACGCAGTATTTT	CASSLRGGNTDTQYF
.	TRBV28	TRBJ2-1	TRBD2	TGTGCCAGCAGTGCCACGACGAGTATAGCGGGGGGGCAGTATGAGCAGTTCTTC	CASSATTSIAGGQYEQFF
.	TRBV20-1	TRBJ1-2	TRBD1	TGCAGTGCTGGGGGACAGTATGGCTACACCTTC	CSAGGQYGYTF
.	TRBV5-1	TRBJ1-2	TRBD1	TGCGCCAGCAGCTTGCAGGGGGAAGGCTACACCTTC	CASSLQGEGYTF
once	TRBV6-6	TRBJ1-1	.	TGTGCCAGCAGTTACTCGATCTCGGGGCGCTCTGAAGCTTTCTTT	CASSYSISGRSEAFF
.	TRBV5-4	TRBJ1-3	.	TGTGCCAGCAGTACCCGAACCGACAGCTCTGGAAACACCATATATTTT	CASSTRTDSSGNTIYF
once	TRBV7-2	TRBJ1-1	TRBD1	TGTGCCAGCAGCTCATACCGGGACAGCGAAGCTTTCTTT	CASSSYRDSEAFF
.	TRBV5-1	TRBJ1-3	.	TGCGCCAGCAGCGTGACAGGTTTACGAAACACCATATATTTT	CASSVTGLRNTIYF
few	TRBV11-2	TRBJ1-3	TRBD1	TGTGCCAGCAGCTTAGGAAACACAGGGGCTGGAAACACCATATATTTT	CASSLGNTGAGNTIYF
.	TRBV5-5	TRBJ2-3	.	TGTGCCAGCAGCTCCGGGACTAGCACAGATACGCAGTATTTT	CASSSGTSTDTQYF
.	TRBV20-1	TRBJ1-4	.	TGCAGTGCTGGGAATGAAAAACTGTTTTTT	CSAGNEKLFF
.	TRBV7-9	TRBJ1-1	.	TGTGCCAGCAGCTTAAGTCCCACGGGGGGGGCAACTGAAGCTTTCTTT	CASSLSPTGGATEAFF
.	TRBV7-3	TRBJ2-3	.	TGTGCCAGCAGCTTAAGGGACAGCACAGATACGCAGTATTTT	CASSLRDSTDTQYF
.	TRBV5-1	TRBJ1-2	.	TGCGCCAGCAAGCTTGGCTACACCTTC	CASKLGYTF
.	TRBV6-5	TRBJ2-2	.	TGTGCCAGCAATGGGGGGCTGATGTACACCGGGGAGCTGTTTTTT	CASNGGLMYTGELFF
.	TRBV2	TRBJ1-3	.	TGTGCCAGCACCGGCGGAAACTCTGGAAACACCATATATTTT	CASTGGNSGNTIYF
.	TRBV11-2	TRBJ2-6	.	TGTGCCAGCAGCTTACCGGGGAGCTCTGGGGCCAACGTCCTGACTTTC	CASSLPGSSGANVLTF
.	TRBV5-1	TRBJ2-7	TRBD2	TGCGCCAGCAGCTTGGGAGGGACTAGCGGGGTCGAGCAGTACTTC	CASSLGGTSGVEQYF
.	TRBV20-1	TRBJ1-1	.	TGCAGTGCTAGTATGGGGTCTGGGGCGACTGAAGCTTTCTTT	CSASMGSGATEAFF
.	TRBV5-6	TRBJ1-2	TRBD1	TGTGCCAGCAGCTTGAACAGGGGGCTAATCTATGGCTACACCTTC	CASSLNRGLIYGYTF
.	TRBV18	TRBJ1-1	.	TGTGCCAGCTCCCCTGGTAGCGTCGAAGAAGCTTTCTTT	CASSPGSVEEAFF
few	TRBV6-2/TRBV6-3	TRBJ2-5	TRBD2	TGTGCCAGCAGTTCCGGGACTAGCGCCGAGGGAAAAGAGACCCAGTACTTC	CASSSGTSAEGKETQYF
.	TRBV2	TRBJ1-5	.	TGTGCCAGCTCCGGGACAAACAATCAGCCCCAGCATTTT	CASSGTNNQPQHF
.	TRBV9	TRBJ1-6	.	TGTGCCAGCAGCGTGGCGACGGGAAACTCACCCCTCCACTTT	CASSVATGNSPLHF
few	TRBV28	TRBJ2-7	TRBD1	TGTGCCAGCAGCCCAGACAGGGGCGACGAGCAGTACTTC	CASSPDRGDEQYF
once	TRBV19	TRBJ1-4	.	TGTGCCAGTAGTATAGGTACAGGGTTCGAAAAACTGTTTTTT	CASSIGTGFEKLFF
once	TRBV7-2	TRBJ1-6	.	TGTGCCAGCAGCTTTAGGCCCCCGGGGGTGGGGTCAAATTCACCCCTCCACTTT	CASSFRPPGVGSNSPLHF
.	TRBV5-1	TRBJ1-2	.	TGCGCCAGCAGCTTGGCCGCGTCAGACTATGGCTACACCTTC	CASSLAASDYGYTF
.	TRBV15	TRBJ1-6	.	TGTGCCACCAGCAGAGATGTGGCAGGGTCCGGTTCACCCCTCCACTTT	CATSRDVAGSGSPLHF
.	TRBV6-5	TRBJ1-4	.	TGTGCCAGCAGTTACTCGGGGTTCCCCCTTGAAAAACTGTTTTTT	CASSYSGFPLEKLFF
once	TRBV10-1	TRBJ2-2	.	TGCGCCAGCAGTGAGTCTTTGGAACACGTCAGAGTCACCGGGGAGCTGTTTTTT	CASSESLEHVRVTGELFF
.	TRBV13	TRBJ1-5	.	TGTGCCAGCAGCTTAGGGAGGGTTGATCAGCCCCAGCATTTT	CASSLGRVDQPQHF
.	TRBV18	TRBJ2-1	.	TGTGCCAGCTCACCACCAGTACCCACGACGAGCTCCTACAATGAGCAGTTCTTC	CASSPPVPTTSSYNEQFF
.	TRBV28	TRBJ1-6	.	TGTGCCAGCAGTACTTACCACCGTTCAAGCTCCTATAATTCACCCCTCCACTTT	CASSTYHRSSSYNSPLHF
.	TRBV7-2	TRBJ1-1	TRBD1	TGTGCCAGCAGCAAGACAGGGATTGAAGCTTTCTTT	CASSKTGIEAFF